The clone carrying this T cell receptor beta chain was counted ten times or more. This sample was included in a study of T cells in Graves' hyperthyroidism and ophthalmopathy. Germline assignment: CDR1 LNHDA and CDR2 SQIVND (reference sequence). The V end lost 8 bases, the J end lost 7 bases, and 12 bases lay between the germline ends. This CDR3 is 12 amino acids long. The hyperthyroidism patients had all been newly diagnosed, and their disease duration was under 2 months. Their ages ranged from 18 to 65 years. Amplification of TCR beta CDR3 regions was performed using RNA transcripts as template. A first-round RT-PCR of the TCR CDR3 used the HTBI primer set. TCRdb reanalysed the multiplex PCR reads using MiXCR and keeps one entry per CDR3 protein. The sample includes 560,000 or so distinct CDR3 sequences, about half of them seen just once.

The sequence was collected from a woman between 18 and 29 years old with Graves' hyperthyroidism. Sequencing was done on a sample of peripheral blood or thyroid tissue (not recorded which). The chain carries TRBV19 and TRBJ1-5; D is possibly TRBD1 (6 bases). CDR3 in DNA: TGTGCCAGTCCCAGGGGAATCCAGCCCCAGCATTTT. Translating gives CASPRGIQPQHF.